This T cell receptor beta chain was documented in a study of patients and donors after allogeneic stem cell transplantation. The CDR3 contains 18 residues. Germline lookup yields CDR1 LGHNA and CDR2 YSLEER. J lost 5 bases, V lost 0 bases, and 11 bases had no gene match. One entry per CDR3 protein results from TCRdb running MiXCR on the RT-PCR reads. The sample consists of some 92,000 distinct CDR3 sequences, about 48% of them appearing once. The TCR sequence derives from a human donor who was either an allogeneic HSCT recipient or a stem cell or donor lymphocyte infusion donor (not recorded which). It is not recorded whose cells these are; they may come from a transplant donor. Sequenced: blood, either unsorted or a sorted T cell fraction (not recorded which). The rearrangement uses TRBV4-3 and TRBJ1-5; the match to TRBD1 covers 9 bases. The CDR3 is CASSQESWDRALYQPQHF. CDR3 coding DNA: TGCGCCAGCAGCCAAGAAAGTTGGGACAGGGCCCTCTATCAGCCCCAGCATTTT.